The 10 T cell receptor beta chains below were found in one sample sequenced in a study of OX40 agonist ivuxolimab in advanced cancers. Library preparation used the immunoSEQ multiplex PCR assay. Imported from immuneACCESS, the table was reduced by TCRdb to in-frame sequences with V and J called. These copies leave out some clones; in studies compared against another copy, an unresolved V gene accounts for under half, and the cause of the remainder is not known. Counted in this sample were 75,000 to 100,000 clones; roughly 90% of them appeared once. Of the sample, more than 8% is held by the ten largest clones. Sequencing used CD4+ or CD8+ T cells sorted from blood, obtained in a trial of the OX40 agonist ivuxolimab. The receptors were gathered from an adult with an advanced solid tumor such as melanoma, head and neck, liver or kidney cancer.

The chain uses TRBV5-8 and TRBJ1-2; 9 bases align to TRBD1. Unmatched junction bases numbered 4, after V lost 4 bases and J lost 0 bases. This CDR3 is 15 amino acids long. Germline CDR1 reads SGHTS; CDR2 reads YDEGEE. The CDR3, as DNA: TGTGCCAGCAGCATACAGGGGGCCTCTAACTATGGCTACACCTTC. This gives the protein CASSIQGASNYGYTF.

The V gene is TRBV6-5, the J gene TRBJ2-1, with a weak D call TRBD2 (6 bases). The CDR3 contains 12 residues. Trimming pared 8 bases from V and 4 bases from J, leaving 9 bases between. CDR1 and CDR2 (germline): MNHEY, SVGAGI. The CDR3, as DNA: TGTGCCAGCCGGGACTCTTACAATGAGCAGTTCTTC. It specifies CASRDSYNEQFF.

The genes are TRBV18 and TRBJ2-3; D is perhaps TRBD1 or TRBD2 (5 bases each). CDR3 size: 19 residues. Germline-derived CDR1 and CDR2 are KGHSH and LQKENI. The ends were cut back, 1 base at V and 1 base at J, with 21 bases in the middle. This CDR3 is CASSPQGQEARGGTDTQYF. The DNA for the CDR3 is TGTGCCAGCTCACCACAGGGGCAGGAGGCCCGTGGGGGCACAGATACGCAGTATTTT. The variable domain in full, with the rest retrieved from reference TRBV18 and TRBJ2-3, is NAGVMQNPRHLVRRRGQEARLRCSPMKGHSHVYWYRQLPEEGLKFMVYLQKENIIDESGMPKERFSAEFPKEGPSILRIQQVVRGDSAAYFCASSPQGQEARGGTDTQYFGPGTRLTVL.

This chain connects TRBV2 to TRBJ2-3; 8 positions match TRBD2. Trimming took 7 bases from V and 6 from J; bases not matched to a gene: 6. CDR1 SNHLY and CDR2 FYNNEI come from the germline V gene. The CDR3 runs 13 residues. CDR3 sequence: CASIRGGRDTQYF. CDR3 bases: TGTGCCAGCATTCGGGGGGGCCGGGATACGCAGTATTTT.

The V gene is TRBV18, the J gene TRBJ2-3, with D perhaps TRBD1 or TRBD2 (5 bases each). The CDR3 totals 13 residues. V was cut by 4 bases and J by 6 bases, with 11 bases left in between. Germline CDR1 is KGHSH and CDR2 is LQKENI. The CDR3 loop is CASSRDPGDTQYF. Written as DNA, the CDR3 is TGTGCCAGCTCACGGGACCCTGGGGATACGCAGTATTTT.

The chain recombines TRBV4-1 with TRBJ2-7, with D perhaps given as TRBD1 or TRBD2 (5 bases each). V was pared by 4 bases and J by 7 bases, with 20 bases between. The CDR3 has 15 amino acids. CDR1 MGHRA and CDR2 YSYEKL come from the germline V gene. CDR3 loop: CASSLRDSGTDEQYF. The CDR3 coding sequence is TGCGCCAGCAGCCTACGCGATTCGGGGACGGATGAGCAGTACTTC.

The gene calls are TRBV11-2 and TRBJ2-7, with a possible D match to TRBD1 (6 bases). Between the trimmed V and J ends, which lost 5 bases and 1 base, there was a span of 9 bases. Germline lookup yields CDR1 SGHAT and CDR2 FQNNGV. The CDR3 has 13 amino acids. CDR3 in amino acids: CASSNTGSYEQYF. CDR3 sequence (DNA): TGTGCCAGCAGCAACACAGGGTCCTACGAGCAGTACTTC.

The table lists this clone with a few counts. The J gene is TRBJ1-4, the V gene TRBV28; 10 bases are a match to TRBD1. After removal of 6 bases from V and 6 bases from J, the junction contained 7 bases not matched to a gene. Germline V gene sequence: CDR1 MDHEN, CDR2 SYDVKM. The CDR3 length is 15 residues. In DNA, the CDR3 is TGTGCCAGCAGCGTCCTAGGACAGGGGGATGAAAAACTGTTTTTT. This sequence encodes CASSVLGQGDEKLFF.

V gene TRBV5-1 combines with J gene TRBJ1-1; weak D call: TRBD1 (6 bases). Trimming took 4 bases from V and 3 from J, leaving 13 bases between them. The CDR3 contains 14 residues. Germline V lookup: CDR1 SGHRS, CDR2 YFSETQ. The CDR3 loop is CASSPGGAYTEAFF. In nucleotides, the CDR3 is TGCGCCAGCAGCCCGGGGGGGGCCTACACTGAAGCTTTCTTT.

The chain combines TRBV27 with TRBJ1-1, with D possibly TRBD1 on 5 matching bases. V lost 3 bases, J lost 5 bases, and 16 bases lay in between. The CDR3 has 15 residues. The germline gives CDR1 MNHEY, CDR2 SMNVEV (reference sequence). CDR3 in DNA: TGTGCCAGCAGTTTCTCGGGGGGAGGGGAAACTGAAGCTTTCTTT. It translates to CASSFSGGGETEAFF.